The entry that follows covers one T cell receptor beta chain sequence. The CDR3 runs to 17 residues. Germline V lookup: CDR1 LGHNA, CDR2 YNFKEQ. Trimming took 1 base from V and 1 from J; bases not matched to a gene: 5. Sequencing used immunoSEQ multiplex PCR; TCRdb keeps in-frame clones, though not all of them. The data contain about 520,000 clones, 81% of them singletons. These data are taken from a study of shared clonotypes between healthy human individuals. Healthy and HIV-negative, the adult donors had no recent acute infections or vaccinations. The sequence came from a woman between 35 and 50 years old in good health. Some clones in this sample may be carry-over from other donors' samples. The rearrangement links TRBV4-2 to TRBJ2-3; TRBD2 aligns across 10 bases. The sample consisted of PBMCs. Written as DNA, the CDR3 is TGTGCCAGCAGCCAAGGCCTAGCGGGAGCCGGCACAGATACGCAGTATTTT. As protein: CASSQGLAGAGTDTQYF.